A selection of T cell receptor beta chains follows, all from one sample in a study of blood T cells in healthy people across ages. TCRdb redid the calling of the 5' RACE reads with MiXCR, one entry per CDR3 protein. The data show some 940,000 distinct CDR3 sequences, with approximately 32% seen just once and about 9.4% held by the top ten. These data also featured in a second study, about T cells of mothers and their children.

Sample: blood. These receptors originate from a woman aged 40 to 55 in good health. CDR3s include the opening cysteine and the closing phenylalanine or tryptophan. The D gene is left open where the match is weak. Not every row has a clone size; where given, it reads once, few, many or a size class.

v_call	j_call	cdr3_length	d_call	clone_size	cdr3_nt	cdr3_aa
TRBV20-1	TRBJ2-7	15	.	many	TGCAGTGCTAGGGGGGGGGAGGGGGCATCCTACGAGCAGTACTTC	CSARGGEGASYEQYF
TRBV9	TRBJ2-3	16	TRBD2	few	TGTGCCAGCAGCGACGGGACTAGCGGCTACACAGATACGCAGTATTTT	CASSDGTSGYTDTQYF
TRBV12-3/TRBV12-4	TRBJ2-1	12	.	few	TGTGCCAGCAGTTTAGTGAGGGATAAGCAGTTCTTC	CASSLVRDKQFF
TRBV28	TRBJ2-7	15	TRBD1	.	TGTGCCAGCAGTGGCCCCGGGACAGGGGCTTTCGAGCAGTACTTC	CASSGPGTGAFEQYF
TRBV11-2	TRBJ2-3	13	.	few	TGTGCCAGCAGCTTGGTAGAAGTAGGCACGCAGTATTTT	CASSLVEVGTQYF
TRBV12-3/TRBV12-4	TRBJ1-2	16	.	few	TGTGCCAGCAGTATAGGGGGGGCCGGAAGGAAGTATGGCTACACCTTC	CASSIGGAGRKYGYTF
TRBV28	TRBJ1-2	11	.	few	TGTGCCCACGGGCAGAACTATGGCTACACCTTC	CAHGQNYGYTF
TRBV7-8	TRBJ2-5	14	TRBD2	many	TGTGCCAGCAGCTTAGGACTAGCTCTCGAGACCCAGTACTTC	CASSLGLALETQYF
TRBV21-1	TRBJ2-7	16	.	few	TGTGCCAGCAGCAATTGGGTGACAGGACAGGGGGGCGAGCAGTACTTC	CASSNWVTGQGGEQYF
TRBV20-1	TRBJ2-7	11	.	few	TGCAGTGCTAACCAGGGCTACGAGCAGTACTTC	CSANQGYEQYF